This T cell receptor beta chain was observed in a study of T cells in Graves' hyperthyroidism and ophthalmopathy. Study conclusions and caveats: Researchers found most expanded thyroid clonotypes above 0.001 in blood as well. A median 6.5 months before onset, the model predicted ophthalmopathy.

Exclusion criteria comprised uncontrolled infection, other autoimmune disease, pregnancy or lactation. For the diagnoses, clinical symptoms, serum thyroxine and TRAb, thyroid ultrasound and orbital computed tomography were used. This clonotype was counted ten times or more. The antigen is unknown. RNA transcripts yielded amplified TCR beta CDR3 regions. The primer set for the first-round RT-PCR of the TCR CDR3 was HTBI. One entry per CDR3 protein results from TCRdb running MiXCR on the multiplex PCR reads. Of about 540,000 distinct CDR3 sequences listed, more than 45% are singletons. Sample: peripheral blood or thyroid tissue (not recorded which). This clonotype was obtained from a woman aged 18 to 35 with Graves' hyperthyroidism.

CDR3 nucleotides: TGTGCCACCAGTGATTCGAACGGGGCCCGCTATGGCTACACCTTC. Protein product: CATSDSNGARYGYTF. This sequence joins TRBV24-1 and TRBJ1-2; a possible D gene is TRBD1 (5 bases). This CDR3 has 15 amino acids. Germline V gives CDR1 KGHDR, CDR2 SFDVKD. The V end was cut by 2 bases, the J end by 4 bases, with 13 bases between.